This TCR beta chain was observed in a study of blood T cell repertoires in COVID-19. Study details: Sources were T cells, B-cell-depleted T cells, or PBMCs; the material itself was cDNA or gDNA.

As processed by the authors: Amplification of reference gene primers was used by the study to estimate nucleated cell counts. The data were produced by immunoSEQ multiplex PCR, yet TCRdb's version contains in-frame clones alone and is incomplete. V, J and clone size are taken as reported in that table, and D and trimming were inferred from the DNA itself. The sample yields around 250,000 clones, 75% to 90% seen once. This CDR3 is built from 15 residues. This sequence joins TRBV21-1 and TRBJ2-1; TRBD1, the table's D call, lacks a check against the DNA. TRBV21-1 is a pseudogene segment. Sequencing input: peripheral blood. This TCR was sampled from a man aged 25-45 years who had recovered from COVID-19. The CDR3 DNA reads TGTGCCAGCAGCTCCCCAGGGGCGTTGCGCAATGAGCAGTTCTTC. It codes for CASSSPGALRNEQFF.